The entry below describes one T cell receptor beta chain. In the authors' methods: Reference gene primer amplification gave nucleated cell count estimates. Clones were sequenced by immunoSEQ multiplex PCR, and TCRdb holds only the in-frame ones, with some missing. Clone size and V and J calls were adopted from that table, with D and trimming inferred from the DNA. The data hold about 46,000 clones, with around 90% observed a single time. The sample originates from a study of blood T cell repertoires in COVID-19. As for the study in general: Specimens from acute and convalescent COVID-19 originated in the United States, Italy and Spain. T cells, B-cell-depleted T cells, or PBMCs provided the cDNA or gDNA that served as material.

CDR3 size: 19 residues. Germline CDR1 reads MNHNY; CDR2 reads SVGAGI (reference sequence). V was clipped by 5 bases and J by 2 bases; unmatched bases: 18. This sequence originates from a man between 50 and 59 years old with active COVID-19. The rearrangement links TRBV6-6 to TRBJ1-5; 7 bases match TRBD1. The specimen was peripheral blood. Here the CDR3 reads CASSPRALNRGGGNQPQHF. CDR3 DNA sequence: TGTGCCAGCAGTCCCCGCGCCCTTAACAGGGGAGGTGGCAATCAGCCCCAGCATTTT.